Given below is one TCR beta chain in context. Antigen: not known. Germline V gene lookup returns CDR1 MNHEY and CDR2 SVGAGI. CDR3 size: 15 residues. V was trimmed by 0 bases and J by 0 bases, leaving 8 bases between them. This entry is derived from a study of T-cell reconstitution after alpha-beta-depleted transplantation in children. Unique molecular identifiers tagged the TCRbeta library. TCRdb processed the PCR reads anew with MiXCR; each CDR3 protein has one entry. The sample holds approximately 400,000 distinct CDR3 sequences; 16% are singletons and the top ten take over 25%. Regarding the study as a whole: Alpha-beta T cells about two months after transplant reportedly derived from several hundred expanded graft clones.

The chain is built from TRBV6-5 and TRBJ2-5, with D tentatively TRBD1 (5 bases). The receptor was isolated from a boy under two years old who had a stem cell transplant for Wiskott-Aldrich syndrome, so the T cells may come from the graft donor. The sequencing used PBMCs, mostly from graft donor cells, collected 360 days after TCRalphabeta/CD19-depleted stem cell transplant. In DNA, the CDR3 is TGTGCCAGCAGTTACTCGACAGCCTACCAAGAGACCCAGTACTTC. It encodes CASSYSTAYQETQYF.